Listed below are T cell receptor beta chains from one sample, sequenced in a study of cytomegalovirus exposure and HLA in healthy donors. Libraries were prepared by immunoSEQ multiplex PCR; TCRdb keeps only in-frame clonotypes and omits some of them. The sample has some 120,000 clones, about four fifths seen once. Sequenced input: PBMCs. These TCRs come from a man aged 18 to 30 in good health and CMV-seronegative. The CDR3 runs from the conserved cysteine through the conserved F or W. The order of the fields is V gene, clone size, J gene, D gene, CDR3 DNA, CDR3 protein. D genes are given only for firm matches. For some rows the clone size is stated as once, few or many, or as a class when expanded; others skip it.

v_call: TRBV5-6; clone_size: NA; j_call: TRBJ1-1; d_call: NA; cdr3_nt: TGTGCCAGCTGTCGGAACGCGGGCCGAGACACTGAAGCTTTCTTT; cdr3_aa: CASCRNAGRDTEAFF
v_call: TRBV27; clone_size: NA; j_call: TRBJ1-1; d_call: TRBD1; cdr3_nt: TGTGCCAGCAGACAGGGGGCGGGCACTGAAGCTTTCTTT; cdr3_aa: CASRQGAGTEAFF
v_call: TRBV5-4; clone_size: NA; j_call: TRBJ2-7; d_call: NA; cdr3_nt: TGTGCCAGCAGCTTGCGGGGTTCACACGAGCAGTACTTC; cdr3_aa: CASSLRGSHEQYF
v_call: TRBV6-1; clone_size: NA; j_call: TRBJ1-5; d_call: NA; cdr3_nt: TGTGCCAGCAGTGAAGGTTCCTCACGGGGAGATCCGCCCCAGCATTTT; cdr3_aa: CASSEGSSRGDPPQHF
v_call: TRBV5-4; clone_size: few; j_call: TRBJ1-1; d_call: NA; cdr3_nt: TGTGCCAGCAGCCCGGGAGGGGGGCTGGTCACTGAAGCTTTCTTT; cdr3_aa: CASSPGGGLVTEAFF
v_call: TRBV6-1; clone_size: NA; j_call: TRBJ1-1; d_call: TRBD1; cdr3_nt: TGTGCCAGCAGGAGGACAGGGCTCACTGAAGCTTTCTTT; cdr3_aa: CASRRTGLTEAFF
v_call: TRBV27; clone_size: NA; j_call: TRBJ2-2; d_call: NA; cdr3_nt: TGTGCCAGCAGTATACTATCTAACACCGGGGAGCTGTTTTTT; cdr3_aa: CASSILSNTGELFF
v_call: TRBV11-2; clone_size: NA; j_call: TRBJ2-1; d_call: NA; cdr3_nt: TGTGCCAGCAGCTTAGTGAACGGGGAACAGTTCTTC; cdr3_aa: CASSLVNGEQFF
v_call: TRBV27; clone_size: NA; j_call: TRBJ2-7; d_call: NA; cdr3_nt: TGTGCCAGCTGGGGGGGCAGGACACCCTACGAGCAGTACTTC; cdr3_aa: CASWGGRTPYEQYF
v_call: TRBV7-6; clone_size: NA; j_call: TRBJ2-6; d_call: NA; cdr3_nt: TGTGCCAGCAGCTTAGGGGGCTGGAGTTCTGGGGCCAACGTCCTGACTTTC; cdr3_aa: CASSLGGWSSGANVLTF
v_call: TRBV5-6; clone_size: once; j_call: TRBJ1-5; d_call: TRBD1; cdr3_nt: TGTGTCAGCAGCTTGAGGGACAGCGTCCATCAGCCCCAGCATTTT; cdr3_aa: CVSSLRDSVHQPQHF
v_call: TRBV7-9; clone_size: few; j_call: TRBJ2-4; d_call: NA; cdr3_nt: TGTGCCAGCAGCCCTATTCCCCAAAAATGCATTCAGTACTTC; cdr3_aa: CASSPIPQKCIQYF
v_call: TRBV7-9; clone_size: NA; j_call: TRBJ2-2; d_call: TRBD1; cdr3_nt: TGTGCCAGCAGCACCGGGACAGGGGACACCGGGGAGCTGTTTTTT; cdr3_aa: CASSTGTGDTGELFF
v_call: TRBV6-6; clone_size: NA; j_call: TRBJ1-1; d_call: NA; cdr3_nt: TGTGCCAGCAGTTACAAGCGGGAGGTGGACACTGAAGCTTTCTTT; cdr3_aa: CASSYKREVDTEAFF
v_call: TRBV4-2; clone_size: few; j_call: TRBJ1-5; d_call: NA; cdr3_nt: TGTGCCAGCAGCCAAGAGGGGGGGCGCGGCAATCAGCCCCAGCATTTT; cdr3_aa: CASSQEGGRGNQPQHF
v_call: TRBV7-3; clone_size: NA; j_call: TRBJ2-1; d_call: NA; cdr3_nt: TGTGCCAGCAGCTGGGGGGACCCTAAGCAGTTCTTC; cdr3_aa: CASSWGDPKQFF
v_call: TRBV5-4; clone_size: NA; j_call: TRBJ2-7; d_call: TRBD2; cdr3_nt: TGTGCCAGCAGCTTGGCCGGGGGGACTAATCGAGAGCAGTACTTC; cdr3_aa: CASSLAGGTNREQYF
v_call: TRBV14; clone_size: once; j_call: TRBJ2-3; d_call: NA; cdr3_nt: TGTGCCAGCAGCCACCTCGGGACTCCACTTGCGCAGTATTTT; cdr3_aa: CASSHLGTPLAQYF
v_call: TRBV5-1; clone_size: NA; j_call: TRBJ2-5; d_call: TRBD2; cdr3_nt: TGCGCCAGCAGTCATACGGAGACTAGCACTCATGTACGAGAGACCCAGTACTTC; cdr3_aa: CASSHTETSTHVRETQYF
v_call: TRBV2; clone_size: NA; j_call: TRBJ2-5; d_call: NA; cdr3_nt: TGTGCCAGCAGTGTGGCGGGATACGGAGAAGAGACCCAGTACTTC; cdr3_aa: CASSVAGYGEETQYF
v_call: TRBV10-2; clone_size: NA; j_call: TRBJ2-4; d_call: TRBD2; cdr3_nt: TGCGCCAGCAGTGAGTGGGGGAGGGCCGCCGACAAAAACATTCAGTACTTC; cdr3_aa: CASSEWGRAADKNIQYF
v_call: TRBV7-6; clone_size: NA; j_call: TRBJ1-2; d_call: NA; cdr3_nt: TGTGCCAGCAGCCCGAGGGGGGGCTATGGCTACACCTTC; cdr3_aa: CASSPRGGYGYTF
v_call: TRBV9; clone_size: NA; j_call: TRBJ2-7; d_call: TRBD1; cdr3_nt: TGTGCCAGCAGCCCGGGACAGGGAGCCTACGAGCAGTACTTC; cdr3_aa: CASSPGQGAYEQYF
v_call: TRBV6-4; clone_size: NA; j_call: TRBJ2-6; d_call: TRBD1; cdr3_nt: TGTGCCAGCAGTGAAGGGACAGGGTCCGGGGCCAACGTCCTGACTTTC; cdr3_aa: CASSEGTGSGANVLTF
v_call: TRBV6-6; clone_size: NA; j_call: TRBJ1-6; d_call: TRBD1; cdr3_nt: TGTGCCAGCAGTTACCGGGACAGGGATTCACCCCTCCACTTT; cdr3_aa: CASSYRDRDSPLHF
v_call: TRBV18; clone_size: NA; j_call: TRBJ2-7; d_call: TRBD1; cdr3_nt: TGTGCCAGCTCACCAGGGACAGATTCCTACGAGCAGTACTTC; cdr3_aa: CASSPGTDSYEQYF
v_call: TRBV6-4; clone_size: NA; j_call: TRBJ2-7; d_call: TRBD1; cdr3_nt: TGTGCCAGCAGTGCCCGGACAGGGTCGGGCGAGCAGTACTTC; cdr3_aa: CASSARTGSGEQYF
v_call: TRBV5-5; clone_size: NA; j_call: TRBJ1-2; d_call: TRBD1; cdr3_nt: TGTGCCAGCAGCTTCCCCCGGGACAGGGGTGACTATGGCTACACCTTC; cdr3_aa: CASSFPRDRGDYGYTF
v_call: TRBV19; clone_size: once; j_call: TRBJ1-5; d_call: NA; cdr3_nt: TGTGCCAGTAGTCTCACCGGGACAAATCAGCCCCAGCATTTT; cdr3_aa: CASSLTGTNQPQHF
v_call: TRBV11-2; clone_size: NA; j_call: TRBJ1-2; d_call: NA; cdr3_nt: TGTGCCAGCAGCTTAGATAGGAGCTATGGCTACACCTTC; cdr3_aa: CASSLDRSYGYTF
v_call: TRBV14; clone_size: NA; j_call: TRBJ2-1; d_call: NA; cdr3_nt: TGTGCCAGCAGCCAACGAACAGGACAGACGTACTTTCAGTTCTTC; cdr3_aa: CASSQRTGQTYFQFF
v_call: TRBV6-4; clone_size: few; j_call: TRBJ2-3; d_call: TRBD2; cdr3_nt: TGTGCCAGCAGTGAAGCGGGAGGCACAGATACGCAGTATTTT; cdr3_aa: CASSEAGGTDTQYF